This is a list of T cell receptor beta chains from one sample in a study of T cell responses to AZD1222 COVID-19 vaccine. The table came from immunoSEQ multiplex PCR; TCRdb's copy has only in-frame clones and leaves some out. Of over 140,000 clones listed, roughly 90% are singletons. The sample here was peripheral blood, taken on day 0 of AZD1222 vaccination. The receptors originated from an adult in good health. Each CDR3 is given with its conserved first and last residue. D genes are given only for firm matches. Rows give clone size only sometimes, using once, few, many, or a class for an expanded clone.

TRBJ1-4	-	TRBV27	-	CASKGGLGNEKLFF	TGTGCCAGCAAGGGTGGCTTGGGAAATGAAAAACTGTTTTTT
TRBJ2-5	-	TRBV20-1	-	CSATSRETQYF	TGCAGTGCTACCTCAAGGGAGACCCAGTACTTC
TRBJ2-1	-	TRBV20-1	-	CSASTEGEQFF	TGCAGTGCCTCCACCGAGGGTGAGCAGTTCTTC
TRBJ2-7	-	TRBV28	-	CAVLSGTLTYEQYF	TGTGCCGTTCTTTCCGGGACTTTAACTTACGAGCAGTACTTC
TRBJ1-2	-	TRBV2	-	CASIPGTNSYGYTF	TGTGCCAGCATTCCTGGGACTAACTCCTATGGCTACACCTTC
TRBJ2-2	-	TRBV7-9	once	CASSPRGHLAGELFF	TGTGCCAGCAGCCCCCGGGGCCACCTCGCCGGGGAGCTGTTTTTT
TRBJ2-1	-	TRBV6-5	once	CASSYSSRPGSYEQFF	TGTGCCAGCAGTTACTCGAGCAGGCCTGGATCCTATGAGCAGTTCTTC
TRBJ1-1	-	TRBV7-8	-	CASSSYSRLNTEAFF	TGTGCCAGCAGCTCTTACAGCCGATTAAACACTGAAGCTTTCTTT
TRBJ2-1	-	TRBV4-1	-	CASSPITRGYNEQFF	TGCGCCAGCAGCCCGATTACTCGGGGATACAATGAGCAGTTCTTC
TRBJ2-5	TRBD1	TRBV2	-	CASSESRGRVETQYF	TGTGCCAGCAGTGAGAGTAGGGGGCGAGTAGAGACCCAGTACTTC
TRBJ2-3	TRBD2	TRBV28	-	CASGTSGKMTDTQYF	TGTGCCAGCGGAACTAGCGGGAAAATGACAGATACGCAGTATTTT
TRBJ2-2	-	TRBV7-6	-	CASSPRGGSTGELFF	TGTGCCAGCAGCCCCAGGGGGGGGAGCACCGGGGAGCTGTTTTTT
TRBJ2-1	-	TRBV18	-	CASSPPSRSSYNEQFF	TGTGCCAGCTCACCACCTAGCAGAAGCTCCTACAATGAGCAGTTCTTC
TRBJ2-1	TRBD2	TRBV7-9	-	CASSEGLAGGYEQFF	TGTGCCAGCAGCGAGGGACTAGCGGGAGGATATGAGCAGTTCTTC
TRBJ2-1	-	TRBV5-4	-	CASSFPDSRNEQFF	TGTGCCAGCAGCTTCCCGGACTCCCGCAATGAGCAGTTCTTC
TRBJ2-5	TRBD2	TRBV28	-	CASSSRLAPFETQYF	TGTGCCAGCAGTTCTCGACTAGCCCCTTTTGAGACCCAGTACTTC
TRBJ1-4	-	TRBV19	-	CASSMRTTNEKLFF	TGTGCCAGTAGTATGAGAACAACTAATGAAAAACTGTTTTTT